This T cell receptor beta chain was retrieved from a study of T cell repertoires in aging, cancer and after chemotherapy. Overall study: Glioblastoma patients receiving temozolomide-based therapy gave paired samples before and after chemotherapy.

Rearranged V-D-J TRB sequences were amplified with a mixed TRB-A/B primer pool. TCRdb processed the multiplex PCR reads anew with MiXCR; each CDR3 protein has one entry. Of around 2,000 distinct CDR3 sequences listed, 15% to 20% are singletons. The CDR3 length is 11 residues. The germline CDR1 and CDR2 sequences are DFQATT and SNEGSKA (reference sequence). Amplification of TCR beta used genomic DNA extracted from peripheral blood. The study, taken as a whole, reports: Age-matched healthy donors had significantly more diverse, less clonal blood TCR repertoires than untreated cancer patients.

Relative to its sample, this clonotype is medium-sized. Its antigen remains unidentified. This receptor was obtained from a human donor with a solid tumor. The sample was blood. The rearrangement joins TRBV20-1 to TRBJ1-2; D unresolved. In DNA, the CDR3 is TGCAGCGCATCCCCGAGGCATGGCTACACCTTC. As protein: CSASPRHGYTF.